This T cell receptor (beta chain) comes out of a study of blood T cell repertoires in COVID-19. Whole-study context: Sources were T cells, B-cell-depleted T cells, or PBMCs; the material itself was cDNA or gDNA.

Enrolment of Seattle patients took place during active infection, and they were followed longitudinally. Germline assignment: CDR1 MGHDK and CDR2 SYGVNS. Germline trimming cut 3 bases from V and 7 bases from J; bases unmatched to any gene: 11. This CDR3 has 15 amino acids. Data came from immunoSEQ multiplex PCR; TCRdb stores just in-frame clones and leaves some out. The sample records about 160,000 clones, roughly 88% being singletons. This chain joins TRBV25-1 and TRBJ1-1; 7 nucleotides line up with TRBD1. This TCR came from an elderly man with COVID-19, enrolled during active disease. The material sequenced was peripheral blood. The CDR3 DNA reads as TGTGCCAGCAGTGATCCAGGGGGAAGTGGCGTTGAAGCTTTCTTT. This gives the protein CASSDPGGSGVEAFF.